A selection of T cell receptor beta chains follows, all from one sample in a study of T cells after yellow fever vaccination. TCRdb fed the 5' RACE reads into MiXCR, producing one record per CDR3 protein. The sample includes 450,000 to 650,000 distinct CDR3 sequences, less than 25% seen only once; the top ten take about 16%. The sample consisted of PBMCs, taken less than 25 days after the first yellow fever vaccination. Receptor source: a man between 18 and 35 years old who received the YFV17D yellow fever vaccine. Both conserved end residues are part of each CDR3. Each record gives: J gene, V gene, clone size, D gene, CDR3 protein, CDR3 DNA. The D gene is left open where the match is weak. A clone size is listed for some rows: how often the clone was seen (once, few, many), or a class if it is expanded.

TRBJ2-2,TRBV5-1,few,NA,CASSLWNRELFF,TGCGCCAGCAGCTTGTGGAACAGGGAGCTGTTTTTT
TRBJ2-1,TRBV7-3,NA,TRBD1,CASNDRAYYNEQFF,TGTGCCAGCAACGACAGGGCATATTACAATGAGCAGTTCTTC
TRBJ2-3,TRBV29-1,NA,NA,CSVEAQGTDTQYF,TGCAGCGTTGAAGCGCAGGGCACAGATACGCAGTATTTT
TRBJ1-2,TRBV5-6,few,NA,CASSLGVAHGYTF,TGTGCCAGCAGCTTAGGTGTGGCGCATGGCTACACCTTC
TRBJ2-3,TRBV5-4,NA,NA,CASSSYPDTQYF,TGTGCAAGCAGTTCGTACCCAGATACGCAGTATTTT
TRBJ1-5,TRBV19,NA,TRBD1,CASSIRRGNQPQHF,TGTGCCAGTAGTATTCGCAGGGGGAATCAGCCCCAGCATTTT
TRBJ2-5,TRBV5-1,NA,NA,CASTRDNSEETQYF,TGCGCCAGCACCCGGGACAACTCAGAAGAGACCCAGTACTTC
TRBJ2-3,TRBV5-1,NA,TRBD1,CASSLGQGPRADTQYF,TGCGCCAGCAGCTTGGGACAGGGCCCCCGCGCAGATACGCAGTATTTT
TRBJ1-1,TRBV20-1,NA,NA,CSARDVVEAFF,TGCAGTGCTAGAGATGTAGTTGAAGCTTTCTTT
TRBJ2-5,TRBV18,NA,NA,CASSPQGMETQYF,TGTGCCAGCTCACCTCAGGGTATGGAGACCCAGTACTTC
TRBJ1-1,TRBV6-1,NA,NA,CASRVGQTNTEAFF,TGTGCCAGCAGAGTAGGACAGACGAACACTGAAGCTTTCTTT
TRBJ2-5,TRBV14,few,NA,CASSGRTYQETQYF,TGTGCCAGCAGCGGCAGGACATATCAAGAGACCCAGTACTTC
TRBJ2-3,TRBV20-1,NA,TRBD1,CSATGTAPDTQYF,TGCAGTGCTACCGGGACAGCTCCAGATACGCAGTATTTT
TRBJ2-2,TRBV12-3/TRBV12-4,few,TRBD1,CASSLRPGQGNTGELFF,TGTGCCAGCAGTTTACGCCCCGGACAGGGAAACACCGGGGAGCTGTTTTTT
TRBJ2-7,TRBV5-1,few,NA,CASSSSFSDEQYF,TGCGCCAGCAGCTCGTCCTTCTCGGACGAGCAGTACTTC
TRBJ1-1,TRBV14,NA,NA,CASSWAETEAFF,TGTGCCAGCAGCTGGGCAGAGACTGAAGCTTTCTTT
TRBJ1-1,TRBV4-1,NA,NA,CASSQGEGLGTEAFF,TGCGCCAGCAGCCAAGGGGAGGGCTTGGGCACTGAAGCTTTCTTT
TRBJ1-2,TRBV12-3/TRBV12-4,NA,NA,CASSLGVHYGYTF,TGTGCCAGCAGTCTAGGGGTCCACTATGGCTACACCTTC
TRBJ1-2,TRBV10-3,NA,TRBD1,CAISEGTGNYYGYTF,TGTGCCATCAGTGAGGGGACAGGGAATTACTATGGCTACACCTTC
TRBJ2-3,TRBV3-1,NA,NA,CASSPTRDRATSTDTQYF,TGTGCCAGCAGCCCGACGCGGGACAGAGCTACCTCCACAGATACGCAGTATTTT
TRBJ2-5,TRBV5-1,few,NA,CASTLTGRTQETQYF,TGCGCCAGCACTCTTACCGGCCGTACTCAAGAGACCCAGTACTTC
TRBJ1-5,TRBV20-1,few,TRBD1,CSAYTDRAINQPQHF,TGCAGTGCTTACACTGACAGGGCGATTAATCAGCCCCAGCATTTT
TRBJ2-2,TRBV4-3,NA,TRBD1,CASSPSGTGSVPGELFF,TGCGCCAGCAGCCCGTCCGGGACAGGGAGTGTACCCGGGGAGCTGTTTTTT
TRBJ2-1,TRBV5-5,NA,TRBD2,CASSFEREDNEQFF,TGTGCCAGCAGCTTTGAGCGGGAGGACAATGAGCAGTTCTTC
TRBJ2-3,TRBV19,few,NA,CASSMMAADTQYF,TGTGCCAGTAGTATGATGGCTGCAGATACGCAGTATTTT
TRBJ2-5,TRBV27,few,TRBD2,CASSHPLAGETQYF,TGTGCCAGCAGTCACCCACTAGCGGGGGAGACCCAGTACTTC
TRBJ2-5,TRBV7-8,NA,NA,CASSLGVYQETQYF,TGTGCCAGCAGCTTAGGAGTGTACCAAGAGACCCAGTACTTC
TRBJ1-5,TRBV20-1,NA,NA,CSASGGASDQPQHF,TGCAGTGCCAGCGGGGGGGCAAGCGATCAGCCCCAGCATTTT
TRBJ1-1,TRBV5-1,few,NA,CASSFGSTEAFF,TGCGCCAGCAGCTTTGGTTCCACTGAAGCTTTCTTT
TRBJ2-7,TRBV2,NA,NA,CASSLPDFYEQYF,TGTGCCAGCAGTCTACCGGACTTTTACGAGCAGTACTTC
TRBJ2-5,TRBV13,NA,TRBD2,CASSLEGIGREQETQYF,TGTGCCAGCAGCTTAGAAGGCATAGGGAGGGAGCAAGAGACCCAGTACTTC
TRBJ2-5,TRBV10-3,few,NA,CAITDRPWTETQYF,TGTGCCATCACTGACAGACCTTGGACGGAGACCCAGTACTTC
TRBJ2-1,TRBV12-3/TRBV12-4,few,TRBD2,CASSSFGGDNEQFF,TGTGCCAGCAGTTCATTTGGGGGGGACAATGAGCAGTTCTTC
TRBJ2-5,TRBV30,NA,NA,CACSRGAETQYF,TGTGCCTGTAGCCGTGGAGCAGAGACCCAGTACTTC
TRBJ1-5,TRBV5-1,NA,NA,CASSLYGDSNQPQHF,TGCGCCAGCAGCTTGTACGGAGATAGCAATCAGCCCCAGCATTTT
TRBJ1-2,TRBV6-6,NA,NA,CASMYPWVGYTF,TGTGCCAGCATGTATCCCTGGGTCGGCTACACCTTC
TRBJ1-3,TRBV15,few,NA,CATSVNRDAIYF,TGTGCCACCAGCGTAAACCGGGACGCCATATATTTT
TRBJ1-3,TRBV4-1,many,NA,CASSHQAGNTIYF,TGCGCCAGCAGCCACCAGGCTGGAAACACCATATATTTT
TRBJ2-3,TRBV7-2,NA,TRBD2,CASSQGLASDTQYF,TGTGCCAGCAGCCAAGGACTAGCATCAGATACGCAGTATTTT
TRBJ2-3,TRBV7-3,few,NA,CASSLYPLRGSTDTQYF,TGTGCCAGCAGCTTATATCCTCTCCGGGGGAGCACAGATACGCAGTATTTT
TRBJ2-7,TRBV11-2,NA,TRBD1,CASRGTGVSYEQYF,TGTGCCAGTAGGGGGACAGGGGTTTCCTACGAGCAGTACTTC
TRBJ2-1,TRBV7-2,NA,TRBD1,CASSSRDSPYNEQFF,TGTGCCAGCAGCTCCCGGGACAGCCCCTACAATGAGCAGTTCTTC